A selection of T cell receptor beta chains follows, all from one sample in a study of T-cell reconstitution after alpha-beta-depleted transplantation in children. TCRdb ran MiXCR on the PCR reads and lists one entry per CDR3 protein. This table holds about 220,000 distinct CDR3 sequences, over 15% found once. The sequencing here drew on PBMCs, mostly from graft donor cells, taken 360 days after TCRalphabeta/CD19-depleted stem cell transplant. Receptors were obtained from a male patient aged 2 to 10 who had a stem cell transplant for acute lymphoblastic leukemia, so the T cells may come from the graft donor. Both conserved end residues are part of each CDR3. A D gene is named only where the DNA matches it firmly. Size tells how often a clone was seen (once, few, many) or the class of an expanded clone, and some rows leave it out.

clone size	D gene	J gene	V gene	CDR3 DNA	CDR3 protein
few	NA	TRBJ2-1	TRBV11-3	TGTGCCAGCAGCTTGGCGGGACCTAAGGGGCATGAGCAGTTCTTC	CASSLAGPKGHEQFF
NA	NA	TRBJ2-7	TRBV15	TGTGCCACCAGCAGATTGACCGGGACCGGCTCCGGAGAGCAGTACTTC	CATSRLTGTGSGEQYF
NA	TRBD2	TRBJ2-7	TRBV6-2/TRBV6-3	TGTGCCAGCAGTTACTCGATGACTAGCGGGGGCTACGAGCAGTACTTC	CASSYSMTSGGYEQYF
few	NA	TRBJ1-4	TRBV5-1	TGCGCCAGCAGCTTGGAAGGAACTGAAAAACTGTTTTTT	CASSLEGTEKLFF
NA	NA	TRBJ2-5	TRBV13	TGTGCCAGCAGCTTAGAAGACTCCGCCGGGACCCAGTACTTC	CASSLEDSAGTQYF
NA	NA	TRBJ1-2	TRBV11-3	TGTGCCAGCAGCTTAGGACAGGTTGAAGCTAACTATGGCTACACCTTC	CASSLGQVEANYGYTF
many	TRBD2	TRBJ2-2	TRBV4-1	TGCGCCAGCAGCCAAGACGGTAGCGGGGGGATCGGGGAGCTGTTTTTT	CASSQDGSGGIGELFF
many	TRBD1	TRBJ1-6	TRBV7-6	TGTGCCAGCAGCGGCGACAGGGGTCCAGACGCCCTCCACTTT	CASSGDRGPDALHF
NA	TRBD2	TRBJ2-7	TRBV29-1	TGCAGCGCCGAACTAGCGGGAAGACCCTACGAGCAGTACTTC	CSAELAGRPYEQYF
NA	NA	TRBJ2-5	TRBV20-1	TGCAGTGCTAGAGAGGAAGGAATTCAAGAGACCCAGTACTTC	CSAREEGIQETQYF
NA	TRBD1	TRBJ1-4	TRBV20-1	TGCAGTGCTAGGAAGACAGGGGCCGGAAAACTGTTTTTT	CSARKTGAGKLFF
few	TRBD1	TRBJ2-7	TRBV28	TGTGCCAGCAACCCACGGACAGGGCCACGGGGGGAGCAGTACTTC	CASNPRTGPRGEQYF
NA	TRBD2	TRBJ2-2	TRBV5-5	TGTGCCAGCAGCTTTGGGCGGGGGAGCGACCCGTTGGCCGGGGAGCTGTTTTTT	CASSFGRGSDPLAGELFF
NA	TRBD2	TRBJ2-3	TRBV7-6	TGTGCCAGCAGCTTACAAACTAGCGGGCCTTTGGATACGCAGTATTTT	CASSLQTSGPLDTQYF
NA	NA	TRBJ2-4	TRBV5-6	TGTGCCAGCAGCTTGGTCGGTCTGCTATGGGCTCCCAATCCCAAAAACAATCAGTACTTC	CASSLVGLLWAPNPKNNQYF
few	TRBD1	TRBJ1-1	TRBV2	TGTGCCAGCAACTCCGGGACAGTGTTCATGAACACTGAAGCTTTCTTT	CASNSGTVFMNTEAFF
few	TRBD1	TRBJ1-2	TRBV5-5	TGTGCCAGCAGCTTTTTTGGGACAGGGGATTATGGCTACACCTTC	CASSFFGTGDYGYTF
NA	TRBD1	TRBJ1-1	TRBV6-2/TRBV6-3	TGTGCCAGCACCTTCGGAGGACAGGGGCCGCCAGGCACTGAAGCTTTCTTT	CASTFGGQGPPGTEAFF
NA	TRBD1	TRBJ2-7	TRBV2	TGTGCCAGCAGTGAGACGGGACAGGGGGAGCAGTACTTC	CASSETGQGEQYF
NA	NA	TRBJ2-3	TRBV20-1	TGCAGTGCTAGATCAGATACGCAGTATTTT	CSARSDTQYF
NA	TRBD2	TRBJ2-7	TRBV6-5	TGTGCCAGCAGTTACGTGCGGGGGGAGTCCTACGAGCAGTACTTC	CASSYVRGESYEQYF
few	NA	TRBJ2-3	TRBV12-3/TRBV12-4	TGTGCCAGCAGTTTTACGCTAGCGCCAGATACGCAGTATTTT	CASSFTLAPDTQYF
few	TRBD2	TRBJ2-2	TRBV6-2/TRBV6-3	TGTGCCAGCAGTTACTTCGGGGGGGCCGTCGGCGGGGAGCTGTTTTTT	CASSYFGGAVGGELFF
many	NA	TRBJ2-7	TRBV7-2	TGTGCCAGCAGCTTAGCTCCCTCGGAGCAGTACTTC	CASSLAPSEQYF
NA	NA	TRBJ2-7	TRBV15	TGTGCCACCAGCAGAGATAGGTCCGAGCAGTACTTC	CATSRDRSEQYF
NA	TRBD2	TRBJ2-3	TRBV3-1	TGTGCCAGCAGCCAATCATTCAGCGGGGGGGTAGATACGCAGTATTTT	CASSQSFSGGVDTQYF
NA	TRBD1	TRBJ2-1	TRBV12-3/TRBV12-4	TGTGCCAGCAGGCCGGGACAGGGTGTCGGTGAGCAGTTCTTC	CASRPGQGVGEQFF
NA	TRBD1	TRBJ1-4	TRBV7-8	TGTGCCAGCAGCTCCCGCAGAGGGGGGACAGAAGCAACTAATGAAAAACTGTTTTTT	CASSSRRGGTEATNEKLFF
few	NA	TRBJ1-5	TRBV6-2/TRBV6-3	TGTGCCAGCAGTCCGTATGGACGACAGCCCCAGCATTTT	CASSPYGRQPQHF
few	NA	TRBJ1-1	TRBV7-4	TGTGCCAGCAGCTTAGCTCTTAGTTCACAGATGTTAAGCCGAAAAATGAACACTGAAGCTTTCTTT	CASSLALSSQMLSRKMNTEAFF
many	TRBD1	TRBJ2-3	TRBV4-1	TGCGCCAGCAGCCAAGAAGCGGACAGGGAAACAGGGGACGTGGATACGCAGTATTTT	CASSQEADRETGDVDTQYF
NA	NA	TRBJ1-1	TRBV10-3	TGTGCCATCAGACGAGCTGGGGAGAGCAACACTGAAGCTTTCTTT	CAIRRAGESNTEAFF
few	NA	TRBJ1-1	TRBV7-9	TGTGCCAGCAGCTTATCGGTTACTGAAGCTTTCTTT	CASSLSVTEAFF
few	NA	TRBJ1-1	TRBV20-1	TGCAGTGCACCGCTTGGGGGGAGGGGGACTGAAGCTTTCTTT	CSAPLGGRGTEAFF
few	NA	TRBJ2-7	TRBV15	TGTGCCACGGGGGAGAGGAGGGACTACGAGCAGTACTTC	CATGERRDYEQYF
NA	NA	TRBJ1-5	TRBV10-3	TGTGCCATCAGCGAAGCTCCCGGCCCCCAGCATTTT	CAISEAPGPQHF
NA	NA	TRBJ2-7	TRBV28	TGTGCCATCTCCTCGGAGGGGGTCTTGGGCACCTACGAGCAGTACTTC	CAISSEGVLGTYEQYF
NA	NA	TRBJ2-1	TRBV7-3	TGTGCCAGCAGCTTAATCCGAGTCCCTCTCAATGAGCAGTTCTTC	CASSLIRVPLNEQFF
NA	NA	TRBJ2-5	TRBV29-1	TGCAGCGTCCCCAGGCGTGGACTACAAGAGACCCAGTACTTC	CSVPRRGLQETQYF
few	TRBD2	TRBJ2-1	TRBV5-1	TGCGCCAGCAGGACACCGGGACTAGCGGGTTACAATGAGCAGTTCTTC	CASRTPGLAGYNEQFF
NA	TRBD1	TRBJ2-7	TRBV29-1	TGCAGCGTTGAAGCAGGGGGTACCGAGCAGTACTTC	CSVEAGGTEQYF
NA	TRBD1	TRBJ2-4	TRBV11-2	TGTGCCAGCAGCTTCGTCCAGGGGGCGCGTACGACCAAAAACATTCAGTACTTC	CASSFVQGARTTKNIQYF
NA	NA	TRBJ2-5	TRBV24-1	TGTGCCACCAGTGAAGATACAGGAATCGAGACCCAGTACTTC	CATSEDTGIETQYF
NA	NA	TRBJ2-7	TRBV27	TGTGCCAGCAGTTTAAGAGGGGCAGGGAGCTCCTACGAGCAGTACTTC	CASSLRGAGSSYEQYF
few	NA	TRBJ2-5	TRBV4-3	TGCGCCAGCAGCCAAGTTTTGTACAAAACCCAAGAGACCCAGTACTTC	CASSQVLYKTQETQYF
NA	TRBD2	TRBJ2-1	TRBV2	TGTGCCAGCAGGCGGACTAGCGGCTACAATGAGCAGTTCTTC	CASRRTSGYNEQFF
NA	NA	TRBJ1-5	TRBV20-1	TGCAGTGCTAGTTGGGGAGTCAGTAGCAATCAGCCCCAGCATTTT	CSASWGVSSNQPQHF
NA	TRBD1	TRBJ1-1	TRBV27	TGTGCCAGCAGTTTGATCAGGGGGCTGAACACTGAAGCTTTCTTT	CASSLIRGLNTEAFF
few	TRBD1	TRBJ1-4	TRBV18	TGTGCCAGCTCACCACTCGGGACAGATAATGAAAAACTGTTTTTT	CASSPLGTDNEKLFF
NA	NA	TRBJ2-3	TRBV9	TGTGCCAGCAGCCCACGGACCTTCACAGATACGCAGTATTTT	CASSPRTFTDTQYF
many	TRBD2	TRBJ2-3	TRBV10-3	TGTGCCATCAGTGGCGGCAGCGGGGGGGCAGATACGCAGTATTTT	CAISGGSGGADTQYF
few	TRBD1	TRBJ2-7	TRBV6-5	TGTGCCAGCAGTTACTCAGGGGGCGCGATCGACGAGCAGTACTTC	CASSYSGGAIDEQYF
few	NA	TRBJ1-6	TRBV4-2	TGTGCCAGCAGCCAAGATTTAACATCGGTCTCCTGGTCACCCCTCCACTTT	CASSQDLTSVSWSPLHF